This T cell receptor beta chain was sequenced in a study of Ad26.COV2.S vaccination and SARS-CoV-2 variants (dated by TCRdb to the early 2020s). Turning to the overall study: Vaccine-arm donors were drawn from COV1001, a multicentre, randomized, double-blind, placebo-controlled phase I-IIa trial of Ad26.COV2.S in healthy adults. Dosing of Ad26.COV2.S was intramuscular, at either 5x10^10 or 1x10^11 viral particles, delivered as one shot or as two shots spaced 56 days apart. The specificity and breadth of SARS-CoV-2-reactive T cell receptors after Ad26.COV2.S vaccination were assessed by TCRbeta repertoire sequencing. A total of some 30 samples were included in the TCR-sequenced set, comprising roughly 19 Ad26.COV2.S vaccine recipients, 5 placebo recipients and 8 SARS-CoV-2 convalescent individuals. Trial participants were randomized into five groups of five: low-dose or high-dose Ad26.COV2.S given once or twice, or placebo on both occasions. Investigators did not know the trial group allocation while performing experiments and assessing outcomes. Paper-wide results and their limitations: Substantial breadth of spike-specific CD8+ and CD4+ T cell responses was reported after vaccination. Higher spike-specific TCR breadth was observed in Ad26.COV2.S recipients than in placebo recipients (P = 0.0014). The study lacked the statistical power to compare responses across vaccine doses or regimens. The authors noted that the TCR breadth and depth analyses may have underestimated total T cell responses. Vaccine and placebo recipients had similar non-spike TCR breadth, a finding consistent with the vaccine containing only spike.

The treatment or condition label, read with the paper, signifies: around 19 received Ad26.COV2.S at low or high dose, single or two shots; 5 received placebo; per-sample allocation not given. Repertoires of vaccine and placebo recipients were sequenced from samples collected on day 63 after the first injection. Between 29 July and 7 August 2020, Cohort 1b enrolled 25 adults aged 18-55 years at one site in Boston, USA. Ad26.COV2.S was a replication-incompetent adenovirus type 26 vector that expressed a prefusion-stabilized SARS-CoV-2 spike protein derived from the original Wuhan strain. A note on this clone: The specificity of this receptor is unknown. Base qualities are not recorded, but no much larger clone differs from it by a single base.

CDR1 SGHTA and CDR2 FQGNSA are derived from the germline V gene. The junction carries 10 bases between V and J, which are trimmed by 1 base and 3 bases respectively. Including the terminal cysteine and phenylalanine, the CDR3 comprises 15 residues. CDR3 DNA is the only sequence kept; it has 45 bases, read in frame from the first base. The immunoSEQ Assay was the method used to sequence TCRbeta CDR3 regions. After extraction, genomic DNA underwent amplification by bias-controlled multiplex PCR, followed by high-throughput sequencing. The original pipeline was this. Collapsing and filtering of sequences were performed to quantify the absolute abundance of each unique TCRbeta CDR3 region. T cell fraction was estimated by normalization of TCRbeta template counts to usable DNA, with usable DNA being measured through amplification of reference genes present in all nucleated cells. Repertoire TCRs were annotated as SARS-CoV-2-specific when V gene, CDR3 amino acid sequence and J gene were exactly matched to a known reactive TCR set. The reference SARS-CoV-2 TCR set came from MIRA and was filtered for enrichment in COVID-19-positive ImmuneCODE repertoires, removing public or cross-reactive TCRs. Using the MIRA antigens, annotated TCRs were further analysed by specific ORF or by position within an ORF. Breadth was defined as the number of annotated unique rearrangements divided by the total number of unique productive rearrangements, and depth was defined as the summed frequency of the annotated unique rearrangements. Group comparisons of TCR breadth used two-sided Wilcoxon rank-sum tests. Sourced from immuneACCESS, this table was stored by TCRdb with only in-frame sequences that have V and J called. A share of the clones is absent; for the studies checked, an unresolved V gene accounts for under half, and the remainder has no known explanation. V and J calls and clone size are copied from that table; D and trimming were computed from the DNA. This sample gives roughly 500,000 clones in total; 80% to 90% of them show up just once. About 2.7% of the sample lies in the top ten.

This clonotype was sampled from a person aged 18 to 59 who received the Ad26.COV2.S COVID-19 vaccine or a placebo. Recombination linked TRBV7-2 to TRBJ2-4; D gene: possibly TRBD2, on 5 matching bases. Sequencing used peripheral blood, obtained in a trial of Ad26.COV2.S vaccine versus placebo. The DNA sequence reads TGTGCCAGCAGCTTAGAGCCACGGGGCAAAAACATTCAGTACTTC. This is translated as CASSLEPRGKNIQYF.